This TCR beta chain was recovered during a study of molecular identifiers for immune sequencing clone quantification. Study-wide results and caveats: Barcode collisions between identical TCR molecules could shrink estimates of highly expanded clone sizes.

Each CDR3 protein is one row after TCRdb ran MiXCR on the PCR reads. The sample has roughly 71,000 distinct CDR3 sequences, approximately 17% seen once. CDR3 size: 16 residues. Germline CDR1 WSHSY, CDR2 SAAADI. The junction had 9 bases not matched to a gene; V was cut back by 6 bases and J by 5 bases. In its sample, this clonotype was seen a few times. Its antigen is not identified. Sequenced input: naive CD8+ T cells from blood, with Jurkat cell RNA spiked in. Subset defined: FACS-sorted CD8+CD4-CCR7+CD45RA+ naive T cells. This TCR derives from a human donor in good health. Some libraries in this study had Jurkat cell RNA spiked in. The rearrangement joins TRBV10-2 to TRBJ2-7; TRBD2 agrees at 14 bases. The CDR3 DNA reads TGCGCCAGCAGGGGGACTAGCGGGAGACGCGTCCACGAGCAGTACTTC. Its translation: CASRGTSGRRVHEQYF.